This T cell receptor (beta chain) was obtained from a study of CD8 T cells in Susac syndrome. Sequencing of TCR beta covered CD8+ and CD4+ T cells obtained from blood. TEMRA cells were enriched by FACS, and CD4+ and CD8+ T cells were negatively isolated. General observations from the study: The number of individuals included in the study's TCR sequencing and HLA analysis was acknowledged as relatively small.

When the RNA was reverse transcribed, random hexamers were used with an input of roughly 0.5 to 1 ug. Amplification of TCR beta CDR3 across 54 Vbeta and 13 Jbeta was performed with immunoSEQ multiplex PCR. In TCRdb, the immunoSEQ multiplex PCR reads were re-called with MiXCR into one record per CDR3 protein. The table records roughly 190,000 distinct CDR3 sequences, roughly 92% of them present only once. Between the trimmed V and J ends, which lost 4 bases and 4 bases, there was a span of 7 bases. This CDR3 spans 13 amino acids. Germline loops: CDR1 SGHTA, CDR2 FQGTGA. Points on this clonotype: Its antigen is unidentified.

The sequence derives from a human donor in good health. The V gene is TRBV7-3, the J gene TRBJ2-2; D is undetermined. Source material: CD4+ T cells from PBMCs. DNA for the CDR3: TGTGCCAGCAGCTCCCGAACCACCGGGGAGCTGTTTTTT. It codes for CASSSRTTGELFF.